The 31 T cell receptor beta chains given below trace back to one sample, sequenced in a study of blood T cell repertoires in COVID-19. Sequencing was performed with immunoSEQ multiplex PCR; in TCRdb, only in-frame clones are kept and a portion is missing. The sample has around 130,000 clones; around 80% are singletons. The sequenced material came from peripheral blood. These receptors originate from a human donor in a cohort sampled during active COVID-19.

This clone occurred a few times. The chain is built from TRBV5-1 and TRBJ2-3, with a weak D call TRBD2 (6 bases). Germline CDR1 is SGHRS and CDR2 is YFSETQ. CDR3 length equals 16 residues. V was pared by 0 bases and J by 0 bases, with 11 bases between. The CDR3 sequence: CASSLAQRASTDTQYF. The DNA of the CDR3 is TGCGCCAGCAGCTTGGCCCAGCGGGCCAGCACAGATACGCAGTATTTT.

The rearrangement links TRBV19 to TRBJ2-5; maybe TRBD2 (6 bases). V lost 2 bases and J 1 base, leaving 14 bases between the germline ends. Germline V CDR1 and CDR2: LNHDA, SQIVND (reference sequence). The CDR3 is 16 residues long. CDR3 bases: TGTGCCAGTAGTATAATGGAGGGCCGCTCCCAAGAGACCCAGTACTTC. This encodes CASSIMEGRSQETQYF.

This clone was observed at least ten times. The rearrangement uses TRBV6-5 and TRBJ2-7; D may be TRBD2 (5 bases). The germline gives CDR1 MNHEY, CDR2 SVGAGI. CDR3 length: 11 amino acids. The CDR3 nucleotides read TGTGCGTGCAAGCTGGCGGGCGAGCAGTACTTC. Encoded protein: CACKLAGEQYF.

Only a few counts were recorded for this clone. V and J are TRBV3-1 (or the pseudogene TRBV3-2) and TRBJ1-5; D might be TRBD1 (5 bases). CDR1 is LGHDT, CDR2 YNNKEL, per germline (reference sequence). This CDR3 is built from 14 residues. V lost 1 base and J 5 bases, leaving 9 bases between the germline ends. Here the CDR3 DNA reads TGTGCCAGCAGCCAAGTTCGGGGGGATCAGCCCCAGCATTTT. Translated: CASSQVRGDQPQHF.

The chain carries TRBV3-1 (or the pseudogene TRBV3-2) and TRBJ2-7, with TRBD1 matching 8 bases. Per the germline V gene, CDR1 is LGHDT and CDR2 is YNNKEL (reference sequence). V gave up 4 bases and J gave up 2 bases; unmatched junction bases: 7. The CDR3 contains 15 residues. The CDR3 region has the DNA TGTGCCAGCAGCCGTGGACAGGGATTAACCTACGAGCAGTACTTC. Its translation: CASSRGQGLTYEQYF.

This chain uses TRBV10-3 with TRBJ1-5, with D tentatively TRBD1 (6 bases). Trimming stripped 8 bases from V and 4 bases from J, with 12 bases between. The CDR3 covers 13 residues. CDR1 and CDR2 from the germline V gene are ENHRY and SYGVKD. CDR3 sequence: CAIGTGSNQPQHF. CDR3 DNA sequence: TGTGCCATCGGAACAGGGTCGAATCAGCCCCAGCATTTT.

The rearrangement links TRBV7-2 to TRBJ2-1; 10 nucleotides line up with TRBD2. Germline CDR1 reads SGHTA; CDR2 reads FQGNSA. Trimming removed 3 bases from V and 7 bases from J; junction bases left unmatched: 6. The CDR3 spans 15 residues. CDR3 DNA: TGTGCCAGCAGCTTTACTAGCGGGATGGTAAATGAGCAGTTCTTC. It codes for CASSFTSGMVNEQFF.

The chain couples TRBV11-1 to TRBJ2-7, with 9 bases fitting TRBD2. The CDR3 totals 15 residues. The germline V gene has CDR1 SGHAT and CDR2 FQDESV (reference sequence). Unmatched junction bases numbered 5, after V lost 3 bases and J lost 2 bases. This CDR3 is CASSFLAGTTYEQYF. CDR3 DNA: TGTGCCAGCAGCTTTCTAGCGGGGACGACCTACGAGCAGTACTTC.

V gene TRBV9 combines with J gene TRBJ2-5; 7 bases align to TRBD2. Germline lookup yields CDR1 SGDLS and CDR2 YYNGEE. V was pared by 3 bases and J by 2 bases, with 7 bases of the junction left unmatched. The CDR3 length is 15 residues. The CDR3 sequence: CASSAGDYAQETQYF. As DNA, the CDR3 is TGTGCCAGCAGCGCCGGGGACTACGCTCAAGAGACCCAGTACTTC.

This clone was seen ten or more times. The chain uses TRBV19 and TRBJ1-4; perhaps TRBD1 as D (6 bases). The germline V and J ends were trimmed by 5 bases and 8 bases, with 15 bases remaining between them. Germline V lookup: CDR1 LNHDA, CDR2 SQIVND (reference sequence). This CDR3 has 14 residues. CDR3 nucleotide sequence: TGTGCCAGTAGTCCGACGGGACAAAGAGAAAAACTGTTTTTT. This codes for CASSPTGQREKLFF.

CDR3 nucleotide sequence: TGTGCCATCAGCGCAGTGCTCGACACAGATACGCAGTATTTT. Its protein is CAISAVLDTDTQYF. The gene calls are TRBV10-3 and TRBJ2-3; the D is unclear. Trimming pared 6 bases from V and 2 bases from J, leaving 12 bases between. Germline loops: CDR1 ENHRY, CDR2 SYGVKD. The CDR3 consists of 14 residues.

The chain uses TRBV6-6 and TRBJ2-3; tentative D call: TRBD1 (6 bases). The CDR3 has 14 residues. V dropped 4 bases and J dropped 2 bases, with 10 bases sitting between them. Germline V gene sequence: CDR1 MNHNY, CDR2 SVGAGI (reference sequence). The CDR3 loop reads CASSFGQNTDTQYF. The CDR3 bases are TGTGCCAGCAGTTTCGGACAGAACACAGATACGCAGTATTTT.

This chain connects TRBV27 to TRBJ2-1, with D hard to call. This CDR3 has 14 residues. Germline assignment: CDR1 MNHEY and CDR2 SMNVEV (reference sequence). Trimming pared 2 bases from V and 9 bases from J, leaving 14 bases between. CDR3 amino acids: CASSLTPFGPEQFF. In DNA form, the CDR3 reads TGTGCCAGCAGTTTAACCCCCTTTGGCCCTGAGCAGTTCTTC.

The chain has TRBV28 and TRBJ1-4; D may be TRBD1 (5 bases). This CDR3 region has 15 residues. The germline V and J ends were trimmed by 5 bases and 8 bases, with 18 bases remaining between them. Germline V gene lookup returns CDR1 MDHEN and CDR2 SYDVKM. The CDR3 DNA sequence: TGTGCCAGCAGTAGCATCGGGACTCCGGCCGAAAAACTGTTTTTT. It encodes CASSSIGTPAEKLFF.

The chain joins TRBV12-3 or TRBV12-4 to TRBJ2-7; D remains unclear. V was cut by 6 bases and J by 2 bases, with 8 bases left in between. This CDR3 is built from 12 residues. CDR3 sequence reads: CASRLVPYEQYF. The CDR3 region has the DNA TGTGCCAGCAGGCTAGTTCCCTACGAGCAGTACTTC.

Worth noting for this clone: The identical CDR3 is also encoded by other nucleotide sequences in the sample. The chain joins TRBV5-6 to TRBJ2-7, with TRBD1 identical over 11 bases. This CDR3 region has 13 residues. The V gene end was trimmed by 3 bases and the J gene end by 4 bases; junction bases not matched to a gene: 0. Germline V gives CDR1 SGHDT, CDR2 YYEEEE. The CDR3 loop reads CASSWDRGYEQYF. CDR3 nucleotide sequence: TGTGCCAGCAGCTGGGACAGGGGGTACGAGCAGTACTTC.

This chain links TRBV14 with TRBJ1-1, with D perhaps matching TRBD1 (6 bases). Trimming removed 2 bases at V and 5 bases at J, with 15 bases between. CDR1 is SGHDN and CDR2 is FVKESK in the germline V gene. This CDR3 is built from 15 residues. In DNA form, the CDR3 reads TGTGCCAGCAGCCAACATCGCCGGGACAAGACTGAAGCTTTCTTT. Translating gives CASSQHRRDKTEAFF.

Regarding this clone: Other nucleotide sequences from this sample produce the same CDR3. The chain carries TRBV6-6 and TRBJ2-2, with D perhaps TRBD1 (6 bases). V lost 5 bases and J lost 5, with 12 bases in between. CDR3 length equals 14 residues. Germline CDR1 is MNHNY and CDR2 is SVGAGI (reference sequence). The CDR3 is CASSHQGNTGELFF. The CDR3 DNA reads as TGTGCCAGCAGTCATCAGGGGAATACCGGGGAGCTGTTTTTT.

The CDR3 spells CASTARGGAYEQYF. DNA of the CDR3: TGTGCCAGTACCGCGAGAGGGGGCGCCTACGAGCAGTACTTC. The chain couples TRBV19 to TRBJ2-7, with TRBD1 identical over 7 bases. Germline values: CDR1 LNHDA, CDR2 SQIVND (reference sequence). J gave up 2 bases and V 7 bases, and 8 bases lay outside the gene matches. CDR3 size: 14 residues.

This chain uses TRBV5-1 with TRBJ1-1, with 9 bases matching TRBD1. J was trimmed by 4 bases and V by 0 bases; bases with no gene match: 4. The V gene's germline CDR1 is SGHRS and CDR2 YFSETQ. The CDR3 consists of 15 residues. The CDR3 DNA follows: TGCGCCAGCAGCTTGGGGACAGGGGTCGGCACTGAAGCTTTCTTT. Translation: CASSLGTGVGTEAFF. The full variable domain, in which reference TRBV5-1 and TRBJ1-1 provide the parts outside the CDR3, is KAGVTQTPRYLIKTRGQQVTLSCSPISGHRSVSWYQQTPGQGLQFLFEYFSETQRNKGNFPGRFSGRQFSNSRSEMNVSTLELGDSALYLCASSLGTGVGTEAFFGQGTRLTVV.

The chain carries TRBV6-5 and TRBJ2-2; D may be TRBD1 (6 bases). Trimming removed 0 bases from V and 4 bases from J, with 12 bases in between. The germline V gene encodes CDR1 MNHEY and CDR2 SVGAGI. The CDR3 contains 16 residues. CDR3 DNA: TGTGCCAGCAGTTACTCAAGTGGGGGCGGCACCGGGGAGCTGTTTTTT. Amino acids: CASSYSSGGGTGELFF.

V gene TRBV6-1 combines with J gene TRBJ1-1, with a weak D call TRBD1 (6 bases). The CDR3 is 14 amino acids. Trimming cost V 2 bases and J 11 bases, with 18 bases left between them. Germline V CDR1 and CDR2: MNHNS, SASEGT. The CDR3 region has the DNA TGTGCCAGCAGTGAATGGGGGGGCCCCCGGACGGCTTTCTTT. Translating it yields CASSEWGGPRTAFF.

This clone was detected only a few times. The chain links TRBV11-2 to TRBJ1-1; D is unclear. The CDR3 totals 15 residues. Trimming took off 1 base at V and 1 base at J, with 10 bases between the two ends. Germline values: CDR1 SGHAT, CDR2 FQNNGV. The CDR3 sequence is CASSLGGRSNTEAFF. For the CDR3, the DNA is TGTGCCAGCAGCTTAGGAGGCCGTTCGAACACTGAAGCTTTCTTT. Together with reference TRBV11-2 and TRBJ1-1, the CDR3 gives the full variable domain: EAGVAQSPRYKIIEKRQSVAFWCNPISGHATLYWYQQILGQGPKLLIQFQNNGVVDDSQLPKDRFSAERLKGVDSTLKIQPAKLEDSAVYLCASSLGGRSNTEAFFGQGTRLTVV.

The chain employs TRBV5-4 and TRBJ1-2; the match to TRBD1 covers 7 bases. This CDR3 region has 15 residues. Germline values: CDR1 SGHNT, CDR2 YYREEE (reference sequence). V lost 4 bases to trimming and J lost 4 bases; unmatched junction nucleotides: 10. The CDR3 reads CASSTPTGDPYGYTF. As DNA, the CDR3 is TGTGCCAGCAGCACGCCCACAGGGGACCCCTATGGCTACACCTTC.

This rearrangement joins TRBV7-6 to TRBJ2-1, with TRBD2 identical over 9 bases. V lost 3 bases to trimming and J lost 6 bases; unmatched junction nucleotides: 6. Per the germline V gene, CDR1 is SGHVS and CDR2 is FNYEAQ. This CDR3 comprises 15 residues. CDR3 sequence (DNA): TGTGCCAGCAGCTTTCTAGCGGGGTCCCTCAATGAGCAGTTCTTC. Its translation: CASSFLAGSLNEQFF. The whole variable domain, remainder taken from reference TRBV7-6 and TRBJ2-1, is GAGVSQSPRYKVTKRGQDVALRCDPISGHVSLYWYRQALGQGPEFLTYFNYEAQQDKSGLPNDRFSAERPEGSISTLTIQRTEQRDSAMYRCASSFLAGSLNEQFFGPGTRLTVL.

The V gene is TRBV6-5, the J gene TRBJ1-3; a weak D match, TRBD1 (6 bases). V was clipped by 6 bases and J by 1 base, with 10 bases between them. The germline CDR1 and CDR2 sequences are MNHEY and SVGAGI. The CDR3 has 14 residues. The CDR3 coding sequence is TGTGCCAGCAGATTACAGGGTTCTGGAAACACCATATATTTT. Amino acid sequence: CASRLQGSGNTIYF.

This clone was seen once. V and J are TRBV5-1 and TRBJ1-2, with D possibly matching TRBD1 (5 bases). Trimming cost V 2 bases and J 4 bases, with 9 bases left between them. Germline CDR1 and CDR2: SGHRS and YFSETQ. The CDR3 is 13 amino acids. CDR3 sequence reads: CASSLSGPYGYTF. CDR3 nucleotide sequence: TGCGCCAGCAGCTTATCAGGGCCCTATGGCTACACCTTC.

Regarding this clone: One junction end does not reproduce the germline sequence, and a read error may be involved. The CDR3 DNA follows: TGTGCCACCAGCAGGGTAGGGGACTCCTACGAGCAGTACTTC. This codes for CATSRVGDSYEQYF. The genes are TRBV7-9 and TRBJ2-7, with a tentative D call TRBD1 (5 bases). Per the germline V gene, CDR1 is SEHNR and CDR2 is FQNEAQ (reference sequence). The CDR3 spans 14 residues.

The rearrangement uses TRBV6-5 and TRBJ1-5; TRBD1 aligns across 10 bases. The CDR3 runs to 15 residues. Unmatched junction bases numbered 8, after V lost 6 bases and J lost 6 bases. Germline V gene data show CDR1 as MNHEY and CDR2 as SVGAGI. The CDR3 is CASRERTGGGQPQHF. CDR3 nucleotides: TGTGCCAGCAGAGAGAGGACAGGGGGGGGTCAGCCCCAGCATTTT.

This chain connects TRBV13 to TRBJ1-4; unclear D gene. The CDR3 has 13 residues. Germline V lookup: CDR1 PRHDT, CDR2 FYEKMQ (reference sequence). V dropped 7 bases and J dropped 8 bases, with 14 bases sitting between them. The DNA for the CDR3 is TGTGCCAGCACCCCGGGTGGGTCCGAAAAACTGTTTTTT. Translation gives CASTPGGSEKLFF.

The chain links TRBV19 to TRBJ1-5; the D gene is possibly TRBD1 (5 bases). The ends were cut back, 5 bases at V and 9 bases at J, with 23 bases in the middle. Germline V gene sequence: CDR1 LNHDA, CDR2 SQIVND (reference sequence). This CDR3 region has 16 residues. DNA of the CDR3: TGTGCCAGTAGTCCCCGTGCAGGTCTACAGGAAAGGCCCCAGCATTTT. Translation: CASSPRAGLQERPQHF.